This T cell receptor (beta chain) was sequenced for a study of regulatory T cells in long-lasting Graves disease. Libraries of TCR beta came from iRepertoire HTBI primers plus Arm-PCR of CDR3 regions. In TCRdb, the multiplex PCR reads were re-called with MiXCR into one record per CDR3 protein. The sample holds approximately 350,000 distinct CDR3 sequences, approximately 25% seen once. This clonotype appeared once. Time point noted: persistent/refractory GD, antithyroid drugs over 5 years with positive TRAb. There was RNA extracted from PBMCs, and the TCR library was made from it. Patients met American Thyroid Association criteria for Graves' disease. The CDR3 covers 12 residues. Germline V gives CDR1 MNHEY, CDR2 SVGEGT. V dropped 2 bases and J dropped 6 bases, with 8 bases sitting between them.

The sample in question was peripheral blood mononuclear cells (PBMCs), obtained when the disease was refractory, from a patient treated with antithyroid drugs. This chain connects TRBV6-2 or TRBV6-3 to TRBJ2-7; D remains ambiguous. The source of this sequence is a woman aged 40 to 50 with Graves disease. The chain's CDR3 is CASSYGSREQYF. In DNA form, the CDR3 reads TGTGCCAGCAGTTACGGTAGTCGCGAGCAGTACTTC.